A single sample gave rise to the 20 T cell receptor beta chains below, sequenced in a study of beta chain features in type 1 diabetes. Every bit of the isolated RNA underwent reverse transcription, so sequencing read expressed TCRB transcripts. Here immunoSEQ multiplex PCR was the method, and the copy in TCRdb shows in-frame clones only, minus some. The sample includes over 200,000 clones, 11% of them seen just once. For these receptors, no antigen is known. Study-level findings and limits: Type 1 diabetes patients had TCRB CDR3s that were shorter (moderately but significantly so) in all four CD4+ subsets.

Sequences were obtained from naive CD4+ T cells from blood. These receptors all come from a young man with type 1 diabetes.

This clone appeared a few times. The gene calls are TRBV4-1 and TRBJ2-7, with a tentative D call TRBD1 (6 bases). CDR1 is MGHRA, CDR2 YSYEKL, per germline. The V end was cut by 4 bases, the J end by 6 bases, with 19 bases between. The CDR3 spans 15 residues. Here the CDR3 reads CASSPFGQRFFEQYF. CDR3 in DNA: TGCGCCAGCAGCCCCTTTGGACAGCGGTTCTTCGAGCAGTACTTC.

A few counts support this clone. The rearrangement uses TRBV15 and TRBJ1-2; TRBD1 aligns across 7 bases. CDR1 and CDR2 from the germline V gene are LNHNV and YYDKDF (reference sequence). This CDR3 spans 18 amino acids. V lost 0 bases to trimming and J lost 4 bases; unmatched junction nucleotides: 14. The DNA for the CDR3 is TGTGCCACCAGCAGAGATCGTCCCATTGACAGGGTCGGCTATGGCTACACCTTC. Its translation: CATSRDRPIDRVGYGYTF.

CDR3 coding DNA: TGTGCCAGCTCCCAGGACAGGGTTTTGGCCGAGCAGTACTTC. Translated, it gives CASSQDRVLAEQYF. The genes are TRBV18 and TRBJ2-7; the match to TRBD1 covers 8 bases. This CDR3 region has 14 residues. Germline V gene data show CDR1 as KGHSH and CDR2 as LQKENI. With 6 bases clipped from V and 6 bases from J, the junction kept 10 bases outside the gene matches.

This sequence joins TRBV7-6 and TRBJ2-7; perhaps TRBD1 as D (6 bases). The V end was cut by 3 bases, the J end by 6 bases, with 15 bases between. The CDR3 sequence is 14 residues long. CDR1 SGHVS and CDR2 FNYEAQ come from the germline V gene. CDR3 loop: CASSFSQGRGEQYF. The CDR3 DNA reads TGTGCCAGCAGCTTTAGCCAGGGGAGAGGCGAGCAGTACTTC.

V is TRBV6-6 and J is TRBJ1-5; no clear D gene. V lost 0 bases and J 3 bases, leaving 9 bases between the germline ends. Per the germline V gene, CDR1 is MNHNY and CDR2 is SVGAGI (reference sequence). The CDR3 totals 15 residues. The CDR3 DNA reads TGTGCCAGCAGTTACTCGTCAGGAAACAATCAGCCCCAGCATTTT. Amino acids: CASSYSSGNNQPQHF.

Only a few counts were recorded for this clone. The chain employs TRBV7-3 and TRBJ2-1; tentatively, D is TRBD1 (5 bases). The ends were cut back, 8 bases at V and 4 bases at J, with 12 bases in the middle. This CDR3 has 13 amino acids. The V gene's germline CDR1 is SGHTA and CDR2 FQGTGA. DNA of the CDR3: TGTGCCAGCGGAGAAGGGGTTTACAATGAGCAGTTCTTC. Encoded protein: CASGEGVYNEQFF.

This clone was counted a few times. The V gene is TRBV2, the J gene TRBJ1-6; D unclear. Trimming took 6 bases from V and 7 from J, leaving 7 bases between them. The CDR3 is 12 residues long. The germline V gene has CDR1 SNHLY and CDR2 FYNNEI. CDR3 nucleotide sequence: TGTGCCAGCAGAAGACTGAATTCACCCCTCCACTTT. Translated, it gives CASRRLNSPLHF. The whole variable domain, filled in from reference TRBV2 and TRBJ1-6, reads EPEVTQTPSHQVTQMGQEVILRCVPISNHLYFYWYRQILGQKVEFLVSFYNNEISEKSEIFDDQFSVERPDGSNFTLKIRSTKLEDSAMYFCASRRLNSPLHFGNGTRLTVT.

This clone was counted only a few times. V gene TRBV19 combines with J gene TRBJ2-5; unclear D gene. The CDR3 has 13 amino acids. Trimming removed 4 bases from V and 1 base from J, with 7 bases in between. The germline CDR1 and CDR2 sequences are LNHDA and SQIVND (reference sequence). The CDR3 coding sequence is TGTGCCAGTAGTACCCGTGTCCAAGAGACCCAGTACTTC. Translated, it gives CASSTRVQETQYF.

This clone came up a few times. The chain is built from TRBV28 and TRBJ2-3; TRBD1 might be the D (5 bases). Germline loops: CDR1 MDHEN, CDR2 SYDVKM. The CDR3 extends over 15 amino acids. V shed 6 bases and J shed 8 bases, with 21 bases lying between them. The CDR3 bases are TGTGCCAGCAGGAAATCATCCAGGGCCTCGGGTACGCAGTATTTT. Protein sequence: CASRKSSRASGTQYF.

This chain links TRBV9 with TRBJ1-5; D is possibly TRBD1 (6 bases). CDR1 and CDR2 from the germline V gene are SGDLS and YYNGEE. The V gene lost 3 bases and the J gene lost 3 bases, with 13 bases spanning the gap. CDR3 size: 15 residues. The DNA for the CDR3 is TGTGCCAGCAGCGCCGAGGGGGATTTCAATCAGCCCCAGCATTTT. Translation: CASSAEGDFNQPQHF.

This clone was detected a few times. The gene calls are TRBV2 and TRBJ2-7; 12 bases are shared with TRBD2. CDR1 and CDR2 (germline): SNHLY, FYNNEI. The CDR3 consists of 15 residues. V shed 6 bases, J shed 2 bases, and the junction held 5 bases outside the gene matches. The CDR3 nucleotides read TGTGCCAGCAGCGCGACTAGCGGGGGTACCTACGAGCAGTACTTC. Translated, it gives CASSATSGGTYEQYF. Based on the CDR3 plus reference TRBV2 and TRBJ2-7, the full variable domain is EPEVTQTPSHQVTQMGQEVILRCVPISNHLYFYWYRQILGQKVEFLVSFYNNEISEKSEIFDDQFSVERPDGSNFTLKIRSTKLEDSAMYFCASSATSGGTYEQYFGPGTRLTVT.

This clone was counted a few times. The J gene is TRBJ2-7, the V gene TRBV5-1, with 7 bases identical to TRBD1. Looked up from germline, CDR1 is SGHRS and CDR2 is YFSETQ. The CDR3 covers 14 residues. V lost 2 bases to trimming and J lost 2 bases; unmatched junction nucleotides: 4. CDR3 coding DNA: TGCGCCAGCAGCTTTTTGGGACAGACCTACGAGCAGTACTTC. Its translation is CASSFLGQTYEQYF. Full variable domain (missing parts from reference TRBV5-1 and TRBJ2-7): KAGVTQTPRYLIKTRGQQVTLSCSPISGHRSVSWYQQTPGQGLQFLFEYFSETQRNKGNFPGRFSGRQFSNSRSEMNVSTLELGDSALYLCASSFLGQTYEQYFGPGTRLTVT.

This clone came up a few times. The rearrangement joins TRBV4-1 to TRBJ2-3, with TRBD2 matching 9 bases. Germline V gene sequence: CDR1 MGHRA, CDR2 YSYEKL. The CDR3 sequence is 17 residues long. V lost 1 base and J lost 4; bases outside the gene matches: 9. The CDR3 region is CASSQGRRTSVSDTQYF. The CDR3 DNA sequence: TGCGCCAGCAGCCAAGGGAGAAGGACTAGCGTCTCAGATACGCAGTATTTT.

This clone was seen more than once but under ten times. The chain recombines TRBV25-1 with TRBJ1-2; D uncertain. Germline V gene sequence: CDR1 MGHDK, CDR2 SYGVNS. V gave up 6 bases and J gave up 6 bases, with 14 bases separating them. The CDR3 runs 13 residues. CDR3 DNA sequence: TGTGCCAGCAGCCCTCCCGGTCGGGATGGCTACACCTTC. Translation gives CASSPPGRDGYTF.

This clone was recorded a few times. The chain carries TRBV7-8 and TRBJ2-5, with a weak D call TRBD1 (6 bases). Germline V lookup: CDR1 SGHVS, CDR2 FQNEAQ. Trimming took 5 bases from V and 0 from J, leaving 13 bases between them. The CDR3 has 15 amino acids. The CDR3 protein is CASSTRQVYQETQYF. The DNA for the CDR3 is TGTGCCAGCAGCACCAGACAGGTTTACCAAGAGACCCAGTACTTC.

This clone occurred once. The chain uses TRBV19 and TRBJ2-5; D is possibly TRBD1 (5 bases). CDR1 and CDR2 (germline): LNHDA, SQIVND (reference sequence). V dropped 7 bases and J dropped 2 bases, with 14 bases sitting between them. There are 14 residues in the CDR3. The CDR3, as DNA: TGTGCCAGTACAAAGGACAATACTCAAGAGACCCAGTACTTC. Its protein is CASTKDNTQETQYF.

This chain uses TRBV30 with TRBJ1-6; possible D gene TRBD1, 6 bases. The V gene's germline CDR1 is GTSNPN and CDR2 SVGIG (reference sequence). The V gene lost 4 bases and the J gene lost 7 bases, with 17 bases spanning the gap. The CDR3 runs to 15 residues. The CDR3 DNA reads as TGTGCCTGGACCCCCCTGGCAGGGGAAAATTCACCCCTCCACTTT. It is translated as CAWTPLAGENSPLHF. Using reference TRBV30 and TRBJ1-6 for the parts outside the CDR3, the full variable domain is SQTIHQWPATLVQPVGSPLSLECTVEGTSNPNLYWYRQAAGRGLQLLFYSVGIGQISSEVPQNLSASRPQDRQFILSSKKLLLSDSGFYLCAWTPLAGENSPLHFGNGTRLTVT.

This clone has more than one count but fewer than ten. V and J are TRBV6-5 and TRBJ2-5, with D possibly being TRBD2 (6 bases). Germline values: CDR1 MNHEY, CDR2 SVGAGI. The CDR3 extends over 15 amino acids. V lost 2 bases to trimming and J lost 7 bases, with 17 bases between them. The CDR3 nucleotides read TGTGCCAGCAGTTACGCGGGGACGGCGAAGACGACCCAGTACTTC. This translates into CASSYAGTAKTTQYF.

This rearrangement joins TRBV5-1 to TRBJ2-1; 7 bases are a match to TRBD1. Germline CDR1 reads SGHRS; CDR2 reads YFSETQ. The ends lost 5 bases at V and 1 base at J; junction bases unmatched: 6. This CDR3 is built from 15 residues. The CDR3, as DNA: TGCGCCAGCAGTGTGACAGGGTTATCCTACAATGAGCAGTTCTTC. It translates to CASSVTGLSYNEQFF.

The chain is built from TRBV13 and TRBJ1-5, with D perhaps TRBD1 (6 bases). The CDR3 runs to 13 residues. Germline assignment: CDR1 PRHDT and CDR2 FYEKMQ (reference sequence). V was trimmed by 4 bases and J by 6 bases, leaving 10 bases between them. CDR3 DNA: TGTGCCAGCAGCTCTCAGGGGAGTCAGCCCCAGCATTTT. Translating it yields CASSSQGSQPQHF.